This TCR beta chain was sequenced during a study of shared clonotypes between healthy human individuals. Study information: Donor composition was two women and three men, aged 18 to 49.

The V gene lost 4 bases and the J gene lost 4 bases, with 11 bases spanning the gap. CDR1 and CDR2 (germline): LNHNV, YYDKDF (reference sequence). The CDR3 has 14 amino acids. Repertoires were generated with immunoSEQ multiplex PCR, while TCRdb's copy carries only in-frame clones and drops some. The sample carries some 1.5 million clones, over 95% recorded once. As concerns this clone: As yet, its antigen is unknown.

Broader study findings: In contrast to clonotypes shared by all four donors, non-shared clonotypes had lower generation probabilities.

V usage is TRBV15 and J usage is TRBJ2-1; tentatively, D is TRBD1 or TRBD2 (5 bases each). Source material: naive CD4+ T cells sorted from blood. Subset described: CD45RA+ positively selected. The receptor was isolated from a young man in good health. CDR3 nucleotide sequence: TGTGCCACCAGCATGAGGGGTCGGTACAATGAGCAGTTCTTC. It is translated as CATSMRGRYNEQFF.